This TCR beta chain was profiled in a study of T cells expressing NK-cell markers. No DNA is given; TCRdb re-called the 5' RACE reads and lists each CDR3 protein once. This table holds roughly 420,000 distinct CDR3 sequences. Sequenced material: blood T cells: a sorted CD56 or NKG2C T cell subset, CD4+ or CD8+ T cells, or bulk PBMC T cells (not recorded which). This TCR was sampled from a woman aged 18 to 75 in good health.

The CDR3 region is CASSVAGRSYEQYF. The gene calls are TRBV9 and TRBJ2-7; TCRdb calls TRBD1, which cannot be checked without DNA. CDR1 and CDR2 from the germline V gene are SGDLS and YYNGEE. The CDR3 has 14 amino acids. The full variable domain, with the rest looked up from reference TRBV9 and TRBJ2-7, is DSGVTQTPKHLITATGQRVTLRCSPRSGDLSVYWYQQSLDQGLQFLIQYYNGEERAKGNILERFSAQQFPDLHSELNLSSLELGDSALYFCASSVAGRSYEQYFGPGTRLTVT.